A single sample gave rise to the 29 T cell receptor beta chains below, sequenced in a study of blood T cell repertoires in COVID-19. The protocol was immunoSEQ multiplex PCR, while the TCRdb copy is restricted to in-frame clones and leaves out a portion. This repertoire shows 200,000 to 250,000 clones, approximately 86% found once; its top ten account for about 3%. The sample was peripheral blood. Every receptor here comes from a woman aged 25 to 39 who had recovered from COVID-19.

The genes are TRBV6-5 and TRBJ1-1; the match to TRBD1 covers 9 bases. CDR3 length equals 15 residues. Looked up from germline, CDR1 is MNHEY and CDR2 is SVGAGI. V lost 6 bases to trimming and J lost 1 base; unmatched junction nucleotides: 6. The CDR3, as DNA: TGTGCCAGCAGAAGCCCGGGACAGGGGAACACTGAAGCTTTCTTT. Translation gives CASRSPGQGNTEAFF.

The chain employs TRBV7-6 and TRBJ1-1, with 8 positions matching TRBD1. The germline CDR1 and CDR2 sequences are SGHVS and FNYEAQ. The CDR3 is 15 amino acids. V shed 5 bases and J 1 base; nucleotides not matched to a gene: 6. CDR3 DNA sequence: TGTGCCAGCAGCGCCAAAGACAGGGGGAACACTGAAGCTTTCTTT. It translates to CASSAKDRGNTEAFF.

The rearrangement links TRBV6-5 to TRBJ2-2, with D uncertain. Deletions cut 7 bases from V and 7 bases from J, with 19 bases between. The CDR3 contains 15 residues. CDR1 is MNHEY and CDR2 is SVGAGI in the germline V gene. The CDR3 is CASTSDWAILGELFF. CDR3 nucleotides: TGTGCCAGCACCTCAGATTGGGCCATTCTCGGGGAGCTGTTTTTT.

V gene TRBV7-2 combines with J gene TRBJ2-7; 7 bases fit TRBD2. The trim removed 5 bases at V and 2 bases at J, leaving 9 bases unmatched. Germline V CDR1 and CDR2: SGHTA, FQGNSA. The CDR3 is 15 amino acids. The CDR3 is CASSAQGLTTYEQYF. The CDR3 DNA reads TGTGCCAGCAGCGCCCAGGGACTAACCACCTACGAGCAGTACTTC.

This clone was counted once. The chain employs TRBV6-1 and TRBJ1-6; D not certain. The CDR3 contains 16 residues. Germline V CDR1 and CDR2: MNHNS, SASEGT. V was shortened by 4 bases and J by 9 bases, with 19 bases between the two germline ends. The CDR3 coding sequence is TGTGCCAGCAGTGCCTTCACACGGCACCTAGGTTCACCCCTCCACTTT. Translating gives CASSAFTRHLGSPLHF.

As for this clone: Other DNA sequences from this sample encode an identical CDR3 as well. In DNA form, the CDR3 reads TGTGCCAGCAGCTTGGGACAGGCGTCCACAGATACGCAGTATTTT. This encodes CASSLGQASTDTQYF. This chain joins TRBV5-6 and TRBJ2-3; D may be TRBD1 (6 bases). CDR1 and CDR2 (germline): SGHDT, YYEEEE. V gave up 0 bases and J gave up 2 bases, with 10 bases separating them. CDR3 size: 15 residues. The whole variable domain, filled in from reference TRBV5-6 and TRBJ2-3, reads DAGVTQSPTHLIKTRGQQVTLRCSPKSGHDTVSWYQQALGQGPQFIFQYYEEEERQRGNFPDRFSGHQFPNYSSELNVNALLLGDSALYLCASSLGQASTDTQYFGPGTRLTVL.

The V and J genes are TRBV9 and TRBJ2-2; 10 bases fit TRBD1. After removal of 3 bases from V and 6 bases from J, the junction contained 8 bases not matched to a gene. The CDR3 has 16 amino acids. Per the germline V gene, CDR1 is SGDLS and CDR2 is YYNGEE. CDR3 nucleotides: TGTGCCAGCAGCGAGAGACAGGGGGCTAGGGCCGGGGAGCTGTTTTTT. Residues: CASSERQGARAGELFF.

V is TRBV4-3 and J is TRBJ1-3; D remains unclear. Trimming took off 2 bases at V and 2 bases at J, with 10 bases between the two ends. This CDR3 is built from 15 residues. Per the germline V gene, CDR1 is LGHNA and CDR2 is YSLEER. This CDR3 reads CASSQREGAGNTIYF. CDR3 bases: TGCGCCAGCAGCCAAAGGGAGGGCGCTGGAAACACCATATATTTT.

As concerns this clone: The sample has other DNA sequences that encode this CDR3 too. The gene calls are TRBV29-1 and TRBJ2-1; TRBD2 might be the D (5 bases). The CDR3 is 12 residues long. V was shortened by 5 bases and J by 1 base, with 6 bases between the two germline ends. Germline CDR1 SQVTM, CDR2 ANQGSEA. The DNA for the CDR3 is TGCAGCGTTCGACTATCCTACAATGAGCAGTTCTTC. This encodes CSVRLSYNEQFF.

This clone was detected only a few times. The rearrangement links TRBV11-2 to TRBJ2-7, with TRBD2 identical over 10 bases. CDR3 size: 15 residues. CDR1 and CDR2 from the germline V gene are SGHAT and FQNNGV. V shed 6 bases and J 0 bases; nucleotides not matched to a gene: 5. The CDR3 loop is CASSLSSGSSYEQYF. The DNA for the CDR3 is TGTGCCAGCAGTCTCTCTAGCGGGAGCTCCTACGAGCAGTACTTC.

This clone was detected only once. V is TRBV2 and J is TRBJ2-1, with D perhaps matching TRBD2 (7 bases). The CDR3 sequence is 14 residues long. The ends were cut back, 5 bases at V and 7 bases at J, with 15 bases in the middle. Germline V gives CDR1 SNHLY, CDR2 FYNNEI. The CDR3 loop is CASSRRGPRNEQFF. Here the CDR3 DNA reads TGTGCCAGCAGTCGGCGGGGGCCGCGGAATGAGCAGTTCTTC.

Worth noting for this clone: This same CDR3 is encoded by further DNA sequences in the sample. The rearrangement links TRBV3-1 (or the pseudogene TRBV3-2) to TRBJ2-1; 8 nucleotides match TRBD2. Germline V gene data show CDR1 as LGHDT and CDR2 as YNNKEL (reference sequence). The CDR3 length is 15 residues. V shed 4 bases and J 4 bases; nucleotides not matched to a gene: 6. The CDR3 DNA is TGTGCCAGCAGCCCCTGGCGGGGGGTATACAATGAGCAGTTCTTC. It codes for CASSPWRGVYNEQFF.

This clone was detected a few times. CDR3 loop: CASSYLGQTYEQYF. The CDR3 DNA is TGTGCCAGCAGTTACTTGGGACAGACCTACGAGCAGTACTTC. The chain couples TRBV6-2 or TRBV6-3 to TRBJ2-7; 7 bases are shared with TRBD1. The germline CDR1 and CDR2 sequences are MNHEY and SVGEGT. The CDR3 runs to 14 residues. V lost 1 base and J lost 2; bases outside the gene matches: 2.

The V call is TRBV5-1, the J call TRBJ2-7, with D possibly TRBD2 on 6 matching bases. From germline, CDR1 is SGHRS and CDR2 YFSETQ. The CDR3 sequence is 16 residues long. Trimming removed 0 bases from V and 0 bases from J, with 13 bases in between. CDR3 region: CASSLEGGETSYEQYF. In nucleotides, the CDR3 is TGCGCCAGCAGCTTGGAAGGAGGGGAAACCTCCTACGAGCAGTACTTC.

This chain links TRBV4-3 with TRBJ1-2; D remains unclear. The CDR3 spans 14 residues. Looked up from germline, CDR1 is LGHNA and CDR2 is YSLEER. With 0 bases removed from V and 7 bases from J, the gap between germline ends came to 12 bases. The CDR3 sequence: CASSQDPFVLGYTF. CDR3 DNA: TGCGCCAGCAGCCAAGATCCTTTTGTCCTTGGCTACACCTTC.

The table lists this clone with a count of one. The rearrangement joins TRBV2 to TRBJ2-7; 10 bases are a match to TRBD1. V trimming: 6 bases; J trimming: 5 bases; junction bases outside the gene matches: 4. Germline CDR1 and CDR2: SNHLY and FYNNEI. This CDR3 contains 13 residues. CDR3 DNA sequence: TGTGCCAGCAGCGGGGACAGGGGAGACGAGCAGTACTTC. Translation: CASSGDRGDEQYF.

The chain recombines TRBV7-6 with TRBJ2-1; 13 positions agree with TRBD2. The CDR3 contains 16 residues. Losses at the gene ends were 5 bases for V and 9 bases for J; bases not matched to a gene: 10. From germline, CDR1 is SGHVS and CDR2 FNYEAQ. The CDR3 is CASSPTRRTSGGEQFF. The CDR3 DNA reads as TGTGCCAGCAGCCCAACAAGAAGGACTAGCGGGGGTGAGCAGTTCTTC.

The chain carries TRBV4-2 and TRBJ2-3; 8 nucleotides line up with TRBD1. CDR1 LGHNA and CDR2 YNFKEQ come from the germline V gene. The CDR3 spans 18 residues. Germline trimming cut 3 bases from V and 3 bases from J; bases unmatched to any gene: 14. CDR3 in amino acids: CASSHGSFFGQGTDTQYF. CDR3 coding DNA: TGTGCCAGCAGCCATGGGTCGTTTTTCGGACAGGGAACAGATACGCAGTATTTT.

The chain employs TRBV2 and TRBJ2-7; D remains ambiguous. The CDR3 loop spans 12 amino acids. Between the trimmed V and J ends, which lost 3 bases and 3 bases, there was a span of 6 bases. The germline CDR1 and CDR2 sequences are SNHLY and FYNNEI. CDR3 loop: CASSDLNYEQYF. CDR3 nucleotide sequence: TGTGCCAGCAGTGATCTTAACTACGAGCAGTACTTC.

This rearrangement joins TRBV9 to TRBJ1-1, with D hard to call. The CDR3 totals 15 residues. Trimming stripped 0 bases from V and 3 bases from J, with 12 bases between. The germline CDR1 and CDR2 sequences are SGDLS and YYNGEE. The CDR3 sequence: CASSVAGEWDTEAFF. The CDR3 DNA sequence: TGTGCCAGCAGCGTAGCTGGGGAGTGGGACACTGAAGCTTTCTTT.

This clone occurred a few times. The chain is built from TRBV11-2 and TRBJ2-7, with TRBD1 matching 9 bases. This CDR3 is 17 amino acids long. Germline values: CDR1 SGHAT, CDR2 FQNNGV. The ends lost 1 base at V and 0 bases at J; junction bases unmatched: 7. CDR3 nucleotide sequence: TGTGCCAGCAGCTTAGGGGACAGGGTTGTCGGCTCCTACGAGCAGTACTTC. It yields the protein CASSLGDRVVGSYEQYF.

The CDR3 sequence: CASSASSYNEQFF. The CDR3 DNA is TGTGCCAGCAGCGCGAGCTCCTACAATGAGCAGTTCTTC. The V gene is TRBV9, the J gene TRBJ2-1; D is undetermined. V gave up 3 bases and J gave up 0 bases, with 4 bases separating them. CDR1 SGDLS and CDR2 YYNGEE come from the germline V gene. The length of the CDR3 is 13 residues. Complete variable domain (other parts from reference TRBV9 and TRBJ2-1): DSGVTQTPKHLITATGQRVTLRCSPRSGDLSVYWYQQSLDQGLQFLIQYYNGEERAKGNILERFSAQQFPDLHSELNLSSLELGDSALYFCASSASSYNEQFFGPGTRLTVL.

The chain recombines TRBV6-1 with TRBJ1-6, with 7 bases matching TRBD1. The ends lost 1 base at V and 9 bases at J; junction bases unmatched: 21. This CDR3 is 20 amino acids long. Per the germline V gene, CDR1 is MNHNS and CDR2 is SASEGT. The CDR3 DNA sequence: TGTGCCAGCAGTGAAGACCTTAGGACTGGAACAGGGGTAGGAAGTTCACCCCTCCACTTT. Its protein is CASSEDLRTGTGVGSSPLHF.

The J gene is TRBJ1-6, the V gene TRBV6-5, with 10 bases aligning to TRBD1. The length of the CDR3 is 16 residues. After removal of 2 bases from V and 8 bases from J, the junction contained 6 bases not matched to a gene. The germline gives CDR1 MNHEY, CDR2 SVGAGI. CDR3 DNA sequence: TGTGCCAGCAGTTACGGGACCGGGACAGGGGATTCACCCCTCCACTTT. This sequence encodes CASSYGTGTGDSPLHF.

CDR3 amino acids: CASSVIIKVWGQGQPQHF. CDR3 nucleotide sequence: TGTGCCAGCAGCGTAATTATTAAGGTCTGGGGGCAGGGTCAGCCCCAGCATTTT. This chain uses TRBV9 with TRBJ1-5; a weak D match, TRBD1 (6 bases). The germline V gene has CDR1 SGDLS and CDR2 YYNGEE. Trimming removed 1 base from V and 6 bases from J, with 23 bases in between. CDR3 length: 18 residues.

The chain has TRBV13 and TRBJ2-7; TRBD2 matches at 8 bases. V lost 1 base to trimming and J lost 0 bases; unmatched junction nucleotides: 5. Germline CDR1 is PRHDT and CDR2 is FYEKMQ (reference sequence). The CDR3 runs 16 residues. The CDR3 region is CASSLVGGGISYEQYF. For the CDR3, the DNA is TGTGCCAGCAGCTTAGTCGGGGGGGGCATCTCCTACGAGCAGTACTTC.

CDR3 coding DNA: TGCGCCAGCAGCCACGGACAGCTAGCTTTCTTT. This translates into CASSHGQLAFF. This sequence joins TRBV4-1 and TRBJ1-1; TRBD1 might be the D (6 bases). The CDR3 loop spans 11 amino acids. Trimming stripped 3 bases from V and 10 bases from J, with 9 bases between. CDR1 is MGHRA, CDR2 YSYEKL, per germline.

The V call is TRBV18, the J call TRBJ2-1; 9 nucleotides agree with TRBD1. The junction had 4 bases not matched to a gene; V was cut back by 3 bases and J by 4 bases. The germline V gene encodes CDR1 KGHSH and CDR2 LQKENI. The CDR3 consists of 15 residues. The CDR3, as DNA: TGTGCCAGCTCACCGGGGGACAGGGTATACAATGAGCAGTTCTTC. Its protein is CASSPGDRVYNEQFF.

The gene calls are TRBV10-3 and TRBJ2-2; 11 nucleotides agree with TRBD2. The V gene end was trimmed by 6 bases and the J gene end by 5 bases; junction bases not matched to a gene: 11. This CDR3 has 17 amino acids. CDR1 and CDR2 (germline): ENHRY, SYGVKD. CDR3 loop: CAISTPSGGLGTGELFF. The CDR3 DNA follows: TGTGCCATCAGCACACCTAGCGGGGGGCTGGGAACCGGGGAGCTGTTTTTT.